This T cell receptor (beta chain) was sequenced for a study of shared T cell receptors in the human thymus (dated by TCRdb to the early 2020s). With respect to the entire study: The study examined how the human thymus generates shared, self-reactive T-cell receptor alpha chains.

Looking up the germline V gene (reference sequence) yields CDR1 WNHNN and CDR2 SYGVQD. V lost 5 bases and J lost 8 bases, and the count of bases not matched to a germline gene is 12. Inclusive of the bounding cysteine and phenylalanine, the CDR3 is 16 residues long. The retained sequence is limited to the CDR3, 48 bases, with the frame set at the first base. The library was built by means of the immunoSEQ multiplex PCR assay. Entries here come from immuneACCESS through TCRdb and include only in-frame sequences with V and J called. Some clones fail to appear in such tables; in the studies checked, an unresolved V gene covers under half of the shortfall, and the cause of the remainder is unknown. For this sample the table gives over 650,000 clones, of which roughly 86% were detected only once. The leading ten clones occupy roughly 0.0086% of the sample. As for this clone: This receptor's antigen is unknown. The record has no base qualities; no much larger clone is one base away.

These sequences were also reported in another study, on human thymus T cells. The second investigation adds: In Finland, the donors were immunologically healthy infants who were having open corrective cardiac surgery for congenital heart defects. The thymus tissue came from surgical resects taken out during corrective cardiac surgery. V and J gene segment usage appeared biased in both thymic and peripheral blood repertoires. The related research found that thymic TCR repertoires overlapped highly between unrelated individuals. The study characterized TCR alpha and beta repertoires from fewer than 10 infant thymus samples and a few related peripheral blood samples. The infant donors were roughly 7 to 244 days old, and the cohort included about 6 males and a couple of females. Thymocytes were released mechanically from tissue and stored at -70 °C as pellets of about 8.5-31 million cells. Genomic DNA was extracted from frozen cell pellets with a QIAsymphony instrument. Using the immunoSEQ multiplex PCR assay, the TCRB and TCRAD loci were amplified from a standardized quantity of quality-controlled genomic DNA. The V(D)J region was spanned by amplicons of a length sufficient to cover the CDR3 and to identify V and J genes. The amplicons were sequenced on an Illumina platform via the commercial immunoSEQ service. Primer bias and sequencing errors were corrected as previously described, and TCRAD and TCRB definitions were based on the IMGT database. Analysis of the repertoires was done with immunoSEQ Analyzer 3.0 and VDJTools and included basic statistics, V/J segment usage, diversity estimates, rarefaction and pairwise overlap. To estimate diversity, the Chao1, ChaoE, Efron-Thisted, Shannon and inverse Simpson indices were applied, and diversity was also estimated on datasets down-sampled to the smallest sample. Repertoire overlap was assessed by strict matching of CDR3 nucleotide sequence, V gene and J gene, and clustering was done by Jaccard-based multidimensional scaling. On average, about 730,000 unique TCRB clonotypes were obtained from thymus samples, compared with 70,000 to 100,000 from blood samples.

This sequence uses TRBV10-1 and TRBJ2-3, with TRBD2 matching 11 junction bases. This receptor was obtained from a boy younger than two with a congenital heart defect. Donor details come from another sample of the same person, matched by shared clones. Sample: thymocytes. The nucleotides are TGCGCCAGCAGTCCCGGGACTAGCGGACCTCAGGGTACGCAGTATTTT. Its product reads: CASSPGTSGPQGTQYF.